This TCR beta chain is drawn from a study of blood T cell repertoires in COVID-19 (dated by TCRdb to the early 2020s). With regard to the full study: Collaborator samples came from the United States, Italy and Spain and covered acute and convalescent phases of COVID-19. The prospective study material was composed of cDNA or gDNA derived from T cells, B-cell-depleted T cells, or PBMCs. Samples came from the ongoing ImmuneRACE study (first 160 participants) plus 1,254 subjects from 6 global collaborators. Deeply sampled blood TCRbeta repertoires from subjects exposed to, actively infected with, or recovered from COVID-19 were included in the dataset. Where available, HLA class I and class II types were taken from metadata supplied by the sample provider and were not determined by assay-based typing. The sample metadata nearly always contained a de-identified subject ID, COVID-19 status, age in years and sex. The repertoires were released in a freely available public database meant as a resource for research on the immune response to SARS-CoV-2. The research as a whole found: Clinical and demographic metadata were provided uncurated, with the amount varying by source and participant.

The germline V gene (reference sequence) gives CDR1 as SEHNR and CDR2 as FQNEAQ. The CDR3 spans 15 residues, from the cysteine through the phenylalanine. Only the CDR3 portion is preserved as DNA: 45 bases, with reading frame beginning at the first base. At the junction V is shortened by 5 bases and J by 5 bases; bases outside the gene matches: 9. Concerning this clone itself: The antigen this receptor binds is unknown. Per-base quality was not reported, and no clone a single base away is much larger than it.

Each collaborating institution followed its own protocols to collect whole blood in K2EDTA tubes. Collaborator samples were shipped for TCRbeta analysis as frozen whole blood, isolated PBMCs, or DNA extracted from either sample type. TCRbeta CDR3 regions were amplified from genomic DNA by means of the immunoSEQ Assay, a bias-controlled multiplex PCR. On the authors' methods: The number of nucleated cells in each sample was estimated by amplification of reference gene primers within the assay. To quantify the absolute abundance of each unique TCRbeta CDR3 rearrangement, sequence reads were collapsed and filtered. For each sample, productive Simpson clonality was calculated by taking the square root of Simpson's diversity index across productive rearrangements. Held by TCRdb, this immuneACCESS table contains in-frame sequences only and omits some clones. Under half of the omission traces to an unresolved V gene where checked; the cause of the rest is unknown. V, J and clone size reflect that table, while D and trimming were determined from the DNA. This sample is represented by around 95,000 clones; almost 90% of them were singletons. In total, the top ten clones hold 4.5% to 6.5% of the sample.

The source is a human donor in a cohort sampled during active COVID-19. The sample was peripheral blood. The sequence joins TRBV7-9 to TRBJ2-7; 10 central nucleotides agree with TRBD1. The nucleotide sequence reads TGTGCCAGCAGCCCCTCCGGGACAGGGGACAACGAGCAGTACTTC. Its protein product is CASSPSGTGDNEQYF.